The clone carrying this TCR beta chain was observed a single time. This specimen comes from a study of blood T cell repertoires in COVID-19. Whole-study context: Specimens from acute and convalescent COVID-19 originated in the United States, Italy and Spain. Nucleic acid was either cDNA or gDNA, and it came from T cells, B-cell-depleted T cells, or PBMCs.

There are 14 residues in the CDR3. V was pared by 6 bases and J by 4 bases, with 5 bases of the junction left unmatched. CDR1 and CDR2 (germline): SNHLY, FYNNEI. Source study methods: Cell counts per sample came from amplifying reference gene primers. Data came from immunoSEQ multiplex PCR; TCRdb stores just in-frame clones and leaves some out. That table supplies the V and J calls and clone size; D and trimming were determined from the DNA. The sample has 90,000 to 150,000 clones, around 77% seen once. Material: peripheral blood. This chain joins TRBV2 and TRBJ2-7; 11 positions agree with TRBD2. The TCR originated in a human donor in a cohort sampled during active COVID-19. In nucleotides, the CDR3 is TGTGCCAGCAGGATTAGCGGGAGGGAGTACGAGCAGTACTTC. It translates to CASRISGREYEQYF.